A single sample is the source of the 21 T cell receptor beta chains below, sequenced in a study of T-cell reconstitution after alpha-beta-depleted transplantation in children listed by TCRdb under 2016. In light of the paper, this sample's treatment or condition label describes: allogeneic hematopoietic cell transplantation with graft depleted of TCRalphabeta T cells and CD19 B cells. The library came from PCR. Sequencing used an Illumina HiSeq 2500. TCR libraries were prepared with molecular barcoding, using unique molecular identifiers to normalize TCRbeta repertoire quantification. The raw public data were reprocessed by TCRdb itself: fastp quality trimming at Q25, MiXCR clonotype calling, in-frame beta chains only. Rows are combined by CDR3 protein, so each entry shows the most common genes and DNA. The sample yields about 420,000 distinct CDR3 sequences; roughly 15% were counted once. Just under 30% of the sample is taken by the ten largest.

Material: PBMCs, mostly from graft donor cells, obtained 360 days after TCRalphabeta/CD19-depleted stem cell transplant. These receptors all come from a boy less than two years old who had a stem cell transplant for Wiskott-Aldrich syndrome, so the T cells may come from the graft donor.

The rearrangement links TRBV5-1 to TRBJ1-2, with D unclear. Deletions cut 2 bases from V and 4 bases from J, with 12 bases between. The length of the CDR3 is 14 residues. Germline assignment: CDR1 SGHRS and CDR2 YFSETQ. CDR3 nucleotide sequence: TGCGCCAGCAGCTTAGGCAGCCTCTTCTATGGCTACACCTTC. Its protein product is CASSLGSLFYGYTF.

This clonotype was seen a handful of times. The chain carries TRBV7-9 and TRBJ2-3; 10 bases are shared with TRBD1. The CDR3 is made up of 16 amino acids. Germline trimming cut 5 bases from V and 3 bases from J; bases unmatched to any gene: 8. CDR1 is SEHNR and CDR2 is FQNEAQ in the germline V gene (reference sequence). CDR3 sequence: CASSPGQGKKTDTQYF. The DNA of the CDR3 is TGTGCCAGCAGCCCGGGACAGGGGAAAAAAACAGATACGCAGTATTTT.

The CDR3 here is CASSRQGAINQPQHF. Here the CDR3 DNA reads TGTGCCAGTAGCCGACAGGGAGCGATCAATCAGCCCCAGCATTTT. V is TRBV19 and J is TRBJ1-5, with 7 bases matching TRBD1. The germline CDR1 and CDR2 sequences are LNHDA and SQIVND (reference sequence). Trimming took 6 bases from V and 3 from J; bases not matched to a gene: 8. The CDR3 is 15 residues long.

A few counts support this clonotype. This chain joins TRBV7-7 and TRBJ2-5, with D perhaps matching TRBD1 or TRBD2 (5 bases each). Germline V CDR1 and CDR2: SSHAT, FNYEAQ (reference sequence). V lost 4 bases and J lost 2, with 11 bases in between. The CDR3 extends over 14 amino acids. CDR3 bases: TGTGCCAGCAGCTCCTTTGGGGGACAAGAGACCCAGTACTTC. Protein product: CASSSFGGQETQYF.

The rearrangement links TRBV25-1 to TRBJ2-2, with TRBD1 as a possible D gene (5 bases). The germline V and J ends were trimmed by 7 bases and 7 bases, with 13 bases remaining between them. Germline values: CDR1 MGHDK, CDR2 SYGVNS. The CDR3 is 13 residues long. The CDR3 protein is CASTRVLGGELFF. The CDR3 DNA follows: TGTGCCAGCACCAGGGTTCTCGGCGGGGAGCTGTTTTTT.

The V and J genes are TRBV7-9 and TRBJ2-2, with 9 bases lining up with TRBD1. The CDR3 length is 15 residues. The trim removed 5 bases at V and 5 bases at J, leaving 6 bases unmatched. The germline V gene encodes CDR1 SEHNR and CDR2 FQNEAQ (reference sequence). CDR3 bases: TGTGCCAGCAGCCTAACAGGGGGCCGAACCGGGGAGCTGTTTTTT. Translating gives CASSLTGGRTGELFF.

This clonotype appeared a few times. V usage is TRBV6-2 or TRBV6-3 and J usage is TRBJ1-5; the D is unclear. The CDR3 loop spans 15 amino acids. V was clipped by 5 bases and J by 2 bases, with 13 bases between them. Germline CDR1 MNHEY, CDR2 SVGEGT. CDR3 sequence reads: CASSRLQRGNQPQHF. CDR3 in DNA: TGTGCCAGCAGTCGACTCCAACGGGGCAATCAGCCCCAGCATTTT.

This sequence joins TRBV25-1 and TRBJ2-3; no reliable D call. The V gene's germline CDR1 is MGHDK and CDR2 SYGVNS. The CDR3 covers 11 residues. The V and J ends lost 2 bases and 5 bases respectively, with 2 bases between them. The CDR3 reads CASSERDTQYF. As DNA, the CDR3 is TGTGCCAGCAGTGAACGAGATACGCAGTATTTT.

The J gene is TRBJ2-3, the V gene TRBV6-1; 7 nucleotides align to TRBD1. Germline V gene data show CDR1 as MNHNS and CDR2 as SASEGT. The trim removed 5 bases at V and 3 bases at J, leaving 11 bases unmatched. This CDR3 is built from 16 residues. The CDR3 DNA sequence: TGTGCCAGCAGTCCCCACGGGACAGCGGCAACAGATACGCAGTATTTT. Its protein is CASSPHGTAATDTQYF.

The V and J genes are TRBV12-3 or TRBV12-4 and TRBJ2-7, with 8 bases fitting TRBD2. With 8 bases clipped from V and 3 bases from J, the junction kept 9 bases outside the gene matches. The CDR3 is made up of 14 amino acids. The CDR3 bases are TGTGCCAGCGCGCGATCGCTAGCGGGCTACGAGCAGTACTTC. Translating gives CASARSLAGYEQYF.

The chain uses TRBV4-3 and TRBJ1-4; D remains ambiguous. Germline CDR1 is LGHNA and CDR2 is YSLEER. Between the trimmed V and J ends, which lost 0 bases and 4 bases, there was a span of 12 bases. CDR3 length equals 16 residues. The DNA of the CDR3 is TGCGCCAGCAGCCAAGATGCAGGACGGGTTAATGAAAAACTGTTTTTT. Its translation is CASSQDAGRVNEKLFF.

The chain combines TRBV10-3 with TRBJ1-2, with no clear D. Trimming took 4 bases from V and 6 from J, leaving 6 bases between them. There are 11 residues in the CDR3. CDR1 and CDR2 from the germline V gene are ENHRY and SYGVKD. The CDR3 DNA sequence: TGTGCCATCAGTGCCACACATGGCTACACCTTC. This translates into CAISATHGYTF.

The chain employs TRBV6-5 and TRBJ2-4, with D possibly TRBD2 on 5 matching bases. Trimming pared 2 bases from V and 1 base from J, leaving 9 bases between. CDR3 length: 15 residues. The germline gives CDR1 MNHEY, CDR2 SVGAGI. The CDR3 sequence is CASSYAGFAKNIQYF. CDR3 coding DNA: TGTGCCAGCAGTTACGCGGGTTTTGCCAAAAACATTCAGTACTTC.

This clonotype was observed a handful of times. The chain combines TRBV29-1 with TRBJ2-1; TRBD1 aligns across 9 bases. This CDR3 contains 13 residues. The V gene end was trimmed by 4 bases and the J gene end by 4 bases; junction bases not matched to a gene: 2. Germline V gene lookup returns CDR1 SQVTM and CDR2 ANQGSEA. Here the CDR3 reads CSVVGTGYNEQFF. The CDR3 region has the DNA TGCAGCGTTGTGGGGACAGGGTACAATGAGCAGTTCTTC.

This clonotype appeared many times. The gene calls are TRBV20-1 and TRBJ1-5, with D maybe TRBD1 (5 bases). Between the trimmed V and J ends, which lost 4 bases and 0 bases, there was a span of 13 bases. The CDR3 is made up of 15 amino acids. Per the germline V gene, CDR1 is DFQATT and CDR2 is SNEGSKA (reference sequence). CDR3 amino acids: CSATIGDGSNQPQHF. CDR3 nucleotides: TGCAGTGCTACCATTGGGGACGGTAGCAATCAGCCCCAGCATTTT.

J is TRBJ1-6 and V is TRBV6-1; D not resolved. The V end lost 2 bases, the J end lost 9 bases, and 2 bases lay between the germline ends. Germline CDR1 and CDR2: MNHNS and SASEGT. This CDR3 contains 11 residues. The DNA of the CDR3 is TGTGCCAGCAGTGAACGTTCACCCCTCCACTTT. Amino acid sequence: CASSERSPLHF.

This clonotype has just a few counts. The chain links TRBV6-1 to TRBJ2-1, with D possibly TRBD2 on 6 matching bases. Germline V lookup: CDR1 MNHNS, CDR2 SASEGT. The CDR3 has 16 amino acids. V dropped 3 bases and J dropped 3 bases, with 15 bases sitting between them. CDR3 sequence: CASSDLGGVLYNEQFF. The CDR3 DNA reads as TGTGCCAGCAGTGATCTTGGAGGGGTCCTCTACAATGAGCAGTTCTTC.

This clonotype was recorded a few times. The chain couples TRBV30 to TRBJ1-1; no definite D call. This CDR3 comprises 13 residues. V lost 0 bases and J 3 bases, leaving 8 bases between the germline ends. Germline CDR1 GTSNPN, CDR2 SVGIG (reference sequence). CDR3 amino acids: CAWSVRRHTEAFF. The CDR3 DNA reads as TGTGCCTGGAGTGTCCGGAGGCACACTGAAGCTTTCTTT.

This clonotype was seen more than once but under ten times. V and J are TRBV30 and TRBJ2-2, with D perhaps TRBD2 (5 bases). Trimming stripped 5 bases from V and 4 bases from J, with 14 bases between. This CDR3 contains 14 residues. The germline V gene encodes CDR1 GTSNPN and CDR2 SVGIG (reference sequence). CDR3: CAWEGRSVTGELFF. The CDR3 DNA reads TGTGCCTGGGAGGGCAGGAGCGTCACCGGGGAGCTGTTTTTT.

The chain couples TRBV10-3 to TRBJ2-7, with a possible D match to TRBD1 (5 bases). V was cut by 0 bases and J by 2 bases, with 14 bases left in between. The CDR3 contains 16 residues. Germline V CDR1 and CDR2: ENHRY, SYGVKD. The DNA for the CDR3 is TGTGCCATCAGTGAGTCGTGGCAGGGTCCAACCTACGAGCAGTACTTC. This codes for CAISESWQGPTYEQYF.

This clonotype has a handful of counts. The genes are TRBV12-3 or TRBV12-4 and TRBJ1-2; D remains unclear. This CDR3 contains 15 residues. The V end was cut by 3 bases, the J end by 5 bases, with 16 bases between. CDR3 in DNA: TGTGCCAGCAGTTTGATCAGGATTGCCCCGTATGGCTACACCTTC. Translated: CASSLIRIAPYGYTF.